Listed below are T cell receptor beta chains from one sample, sequenced in a study of cytomegalovirus exposure and HLA in healthy donors. Data came from immunoSEQ multiplex PCR; TCRdb stores just in-frame clones and leaves some out. This sample has some 150,000 clones, with around 79% found just once. Sequenced: PBMCs. These receptors all come from a man aged 50-60 years in good health and CMV-seropositive. CDR3s include the opening cysteine and the closing phenylalanine or tryptophan. D genes are given only for firm matches. Rows give clone size only sometimes, using once, few, many, or a class for an expanded clone.

>TRBJ1-2|TRBV5-8|NA|NA|12
TGTGCCAGCAGCTGGACAGTTTATGGCTACACCTTC
CASSWTVYGYTF
>TRBJ1-1|TRBV6-6|NA|few|13
TGTGCCAGCAGCCAGACATTCAGCACTGAAGCTTTCTTT
CASSQTFSTEAFF
>TRBJ2-7|TRBV5-1|TRBD2|NA|16
TGCGCCAGCAGCTCTCGATCGGGACTAGCCCTCTACGAGCAGTACTTC
CASSSRSGLALYEQYF
>TRBJ2-7|TRBV10-1|NA|NA|14
TGCGCCAGCAGTGGGGCAGGGGATCTCTACGAGCAGTACTTC
CASSGAGDLYEQYF
>TRBJ2-7|TRBV10-3|TRBD2|NA|16
TGTGCCATCAGTGAGTTCGCTAGCGGGATCACCGACGAGCAGTACTTC
CAISEFASGITDEQYF
>TRBJ2-1|TRBV5-4|NA|NA|16
TGTGCCAGCAGCTTGGGGAGCAGCATCTCCTACAATGAGCAGTTCTTC
CASSLGSSISYNEQFF
>TRBJ2-5|TRBV7-8|TRBD2|NA|16
TGTGCCAGCAGCTTAGTATTTGTGGCCGGGGGGGAGACCCAGTACTTC
CASSLVFVAGGETQYF
>TRBJ1-1|TRBV2|TRBD1|NA|17
TGTGCCAGCAGGGGGTCCCGGGACAGCCCTGGGAACACTGAAGCTTTCTTT
CASRGSRDSPGNTEAFF
>TRBJ2-7|TRBV30|TRBD2|NA|11
TGTGCCTGGACCCGGGAGGGCGAGCAGTACTTC
CAWTREGEQYF
>TRBJ2-7|TRBV27|TRBD2|NA|16
TGTGCCAGCAGACGTGGGACTAGCGGGAGGGCCTACGAGCAGTACTTC
CASRRGTSGRAYEQYF
>TRBJ2-7|TRBV6-5|TRBD2|NA|15
TGTGCCAGCAGTTATTCGGGACTAGCGGGAGACGAGCAGTACTTC
CASSYSGLAGDEQYF
>TRBJ2-6|TRBV29-1|NA|once|13
TGCAGCGTTCGGGGCTCTGGGGCCAACGTCCTGACTTTC
CSVRGSGANVLTF
>TRBJ1-3|TRBV9|NA|NA|12
TGTGCCAGCAGCGGGCCCCTGGACACCATATATTTT
CASSGPLDTIYF
>TRBJ2-3|TRBV5-6|TRBD1|few|16
TGTGCCAGCAGCTGGGGGACAGGGGCCAGCACAGATACGCAGTATTTT
CASSWGTGASTDTQYF
>TRBJ1-2|TRBV5-1|NA|NA|14
TGCGCCAGCAGCTTGGGGGATGCAACGGGAGGCTACACCTTC
CASSLGDATGGYTF
>TRBJ2-7|TRBV19|TRBD1|NA|14
TGTGCCAGTAGTAACCGGGACAGCTACTACGAGCAGTACTTC
CASSNRDSYYEQYF
>TRBJ2-5|TRBV11-2|TRBD1|once|13
TGTGCCAGCAGCGGACAGGGGGCAGGGGAGCAGTACTTC
CASSGQGAGEQYF
>TRBJ1-6|TRBV11-2|NA|NA|11
TGTGCCAGCAGCTTATCTTCGCCCCTCCACTTT
CASSLSSPLHF
>TRBJ1-1|TRBV29-1|NA|NA|13
TGCAGCGTCCGCGGGGCGGTGAACACTGAAGCTTTCTTT
CSVRGAVNTEAFF
>TRBJ2-6|TRBV5-4|NA|once|14
TGTGCCAGCAGTCAGGGTGGTGGGGCCAACGTCCTGACTTTC
CASSQGGGANVLTF
>TRBJ2-5|TRBV5-1|NA|few|13
TGCGCCAGCAGCTATGGGGGGGGCGAGACCCAGTACTTC
CASSYGGGETQYF
>TRBJ2-1|TRBV10-3|NA|NA|15
TGTGCCATCAGTGAGTTCGACTCGGAGGGCGATGAGCAGTTCTTC
CAISEFDSEGDEQFF
>TRBJ1-5|TRBV5-6|NA|NA|14
TGTGCCAGCAGCTCCAAACTCGGGAATCAGCCCCAGCATTTT
CASSSKLGNQPQHF
>TRBJ1-2|TRBV6-1|TRBD1|NA|17
TGTGCCAGCAGTGAACCTTACGGCAGGGGGGCTAACTATGGCTACACCTTC
CASSEPYGRGANYGYTF
>TRBJ2-3|TRBV6-5|NA|NA|14
TGTGCCAGCAGTTACTCGACCTCGCGGGATACGCAGTATTTT
CASSYSTSRDTQYF
>TRBJ1-4|TRBV28|TRBD1|NA|12
TGTGCCAGCTCCAGGGGGAATGAAAAACTGTTTTTT
CASSRGNEKLFF
>TRBJ2-7|TRBV5-1|NA|NA|15
TGCGCCAGCAGCTTGACGGTGGGAGGTCTGGGCGAGCAGTACTTC
CASSLTVGGLGEQYF
>TRBJ1-6|TRBV19|NA|NA|13
TGTGCCAGTACCCCTTCACGGACTGACACCCTCCACTTT
CASTPSRTDTLHF
>TRBJ2-5|TRBV6-5|NA|NA|15
TGTGCCAGCAGAGACCTAGCACAAGCTGGGGAGACCCAGTACTTC
CASRDLAQAGETQYF
>TRBJ1-2|TRBV10-3|NA|NA|16
TGTGCCATCAGTGAGTCTGGGCAGGGGAGAACCTATGGCTACACCTTC
CAISESGQGRTYGYTF
>TRBJ1-6|TRBV7-9|TRBD1|NA|16
TGTTCCAGCAGGGGTCGGGACAGGGGGCTGGATTCACCCCTCCACTTT
CSSRGRDRGLDSPLHF
>TRBJ2-1|TRBV5-5|TRBD1|NA|15
TGTGCCAGCAGCTTGGAGGGGGCGCTCTACAATGAGCAGTTCTTC
CASSLEGALYNEQFF
>TRBJ2-3|TRBV30|NA|NA|13
TGTGCCTGGGCTCGCGGCGGCACAGATACGCAGTATTTT
CAWARGGTDTQYF
>TRBJ1-3|TRBV9|NA|once|14
TGTGCCAGCAGCGTAGCAGGACAGGGAAACACCATATATTTT
CASSVAGQGNTIYF
>TRBJ2-3|TRBV11-3|TRBD2|NA|16
TGTGCCAGCAGCCTGTCGAGCGGGAGTTTCACAGATACGCAGTATTTT
CASSLSSGSFTDTQYF
>TRBJ2-5|TRBV28|NA|NA|12
TGTGCCAGCAGTTTTCTACAAGAGACCCAGTACTTC
CASSFLQETQYF
>TRBJ2-3|TRBV7-9|TRBD2|NA|16
TGTGCCAGCAGCCCGGACCTTTTCGCGGGAGGAGATACGCAGTATTTT
CASSPDLFAGGDTQYF